One sample yielded the 8 T cell receptor beta chains listed below, sequenced in a study of OX40 agonist ivuxolimab in advanced cancers. TCRdb's table, derived via immunoSEQ multiplex PCR, lists solely in-frame clones and lacks some. This table holds under 65,000 clones, around 89% found once. The source was CD4+ or CD8+ T cells sorted from blood, collected in a trial of the OX40 agonist ivuxolimab. All receptors derive from an adult with an advanced solid tumor such as melanoma, head and neck, liver or kidney cancer.

V usage is TRBV10-3 and J usage is TRBJ2-3, with 10 bases identical to TRBD2. Losses at the gene ends were 8 bases for V and 5 bases for J; bases not matched to a gene: 7. Germline V gene sequence: CDR1 ENHRY, CDR2 SYGVKD. This CDR3 region has 14 residues. The CDR3 spells CAISAGGPGDTQYF. The CDR3, as DNA: TGTGCCATCTCAGCGGGAGGGCCCGGAGATACGCAGTATTTT.

The rearrangement uses TRBV7-6 and TRBJ1-4; TRBD1 matches 8 bases. Germline loops: CDR1 SGHVS, CDR2 FNYEAQ. The CDR3 spans 16 residues. Trimming cost V 5 bases and J 5 bases; bases outside gene matches: 10. Written as DNA, the CDR3 is TGTGCCAGCAGCCCGCGCTCCGGGACAGGCAATGAAAAACTGTTTTTT. Translated: CASSPRSGTGNEKLFF. Based on the CDR3 plus reference TRBV7-6 and TRBJ1-4, the full variable domain is GAGVSQSPRYKVTKRGQDVALRCDPISGHVSLYWYRQALGQGPEFLTYFNYEAQQDKSGLPNDRFSAERPEGSISTLTIQRTEQRDSAMYRCASSPRSGTGNEKLFFGSGTQLSVL.

This chain links TRBV6-1 with TRBJ1-1; D call uncertain. Per germline, CDR1 MNHNS and CDR2 SASEGT. This CDR3 spans 15 amino acids. V lost 5 bases to trimming and J lost 11 bases, with 24 bases between them. CDR3 sequence: CASSSGREKKLMAFF. The CDR3 nucleotides read TGTGCCAGCAGTTCGGGCCGCGAGAAGAAACTGATGGCTTTCTTT.

The rearrangement joins TRBV6-1 to TRBJ2-3; 9 nucleotides agree with TRBD1. The CDR3 has 14 amino acids. Trimming at V came to 6 bases and at J to 7 bases, leaving 8 bases not matched to a gene. Germline V gene data show CDR1 as MNHNS and CDR2 as SASEGT. The CDR3 spells CASRFGQGTNTQYF. The DNA for the CDR3 is TGTGCCAGCAGGTTCGGACAGGGGACAAATACGCAGTATTTT.

The V call is TRBV5-4, the J call TRBJ2-5; TRBD1 agrees at 11 bases. CDR3 length: 16 residues. CDR1 and CDR2 (germline): SGHNT, YYREEE (reference sequence). J gave up 7 bases and V 3 bases, and 11 bases lay outside the gene matches. The CDR3 here is CASSWGTGGGAGTQYF. The CDR3 nucleotides read TGTGCCAGCAGCTGGGGGACAGGGGGAGGGGCGGGGACCCAGTACTTC.

V and J are TRBV27 and TRBJ2-1, with D possibly matching TRBD2 (8 bases). Germline loops: CDR1 MNHEY, CDR2 SMNVEV (reference sequence). The V and J ends lost 6 bases and 4 bases respectively, with 37 bases between them. The CDR3 contains 22 residues. CDR3 residues: CASRADGTEVGSGGRNYNEQFF. DNA for the CDR3: TGTGCCAGCAGGGCCGACGGGACAGAAGTTGGGAGCGGGGGAAGAAATTACAATGAGCAGTTCTTC.

This sequence joins TRBV7-9 and TRBJ2-7; perhaps TRBD2 as D (5 bases). Trimming stripped 5 bases from V and 0 bases from J, with 5 bases between. Germline V CDR1 and CDR2: SEHNR, FQNEAQ (reference sequence). CDR3 length equals 12 residues. The CDR3 sequence is CASSGSSYEQYF. The CDR3 DNA follows: TGTGCCAGCAGCGGGAGCTCCTACGAGCAGTACTTC.

The gene calls are TRBV5-4 and TRBJ2-2; a weak D match, TRBD1 (5 bases). Germline V gene lookup returns CDR1 SGHNT and CDR2 YYREEE (reference sequence). The CDR3 runs to 17 residues. Trimming removed 0 bases at V and 0 bases at J, with 12 bases between. CDR3 amino acids: CASSLARVGTNTGELFF. The CDR3 bases are TGTGCCAGCAGCTTGGCCAGGGTGGGGACGAACACCGGGGAGCTGTTTTTT. Using reference TRBV5-4 and TRBJ2-2 for the parts outside the CDR3, the full variable domain is ETGVTQSPTHLIKTRGQQVTLRCSSQSGHNTVSWYQQALGQGPQFIFQYYREEENGRGNFPPRFSGLQFPNYSSELNVNALELDDSALYLCASSLARVGTNTGELFFGEGSRLTVL.